Reported below is one T cell receptor beta chain. Antigen: not known. The record originates from a study of T-cell reconstitution after alpha-beta-depleted transplantation in children. Study results and limitations: In some patients, recipient T cells and intrathymic progenitors surviving conditioning explained high day-60 diversity. It was newly produced T cells that mostly accounted for T-cell counts and diversity one year after transplant.

V gave up 1 base and J gave up 4 bases, with 22 bases separating them. The CDR3 totals 18 residues. Germline CDR1 LGHNA, CDR2 YNFKEQ. Library preparation (for TCRbeta) was performed with unique molecular identifiers. Via MiXCR, TCRdb re-called the PCR reads, giving one row per CDR3 protein. The table includes approximately 520,000 distinct CDR3 sequences, 9.5% to 12% detected once. The chain links TRBV4-2 to TRBJ1-1; no clear D. The sequence derives from a female patient aged 2-15 years who had a stem cell transplant for aplastic anemia, so the T cells may come from the graft donor. The material was PBMCs, mostly from graft donor cells, obtained 180 days after TCRalphabeta/CD19-depleted stem cell transplant. The CDR3 protein is CASSQVGVGGGVGTEAFF. The CDR3 DNA reads TGTGCCAGCAGCCAAGTTGGTGTCGGTGGAGGCGTCGGCACTGAAGCTTTCTTT.